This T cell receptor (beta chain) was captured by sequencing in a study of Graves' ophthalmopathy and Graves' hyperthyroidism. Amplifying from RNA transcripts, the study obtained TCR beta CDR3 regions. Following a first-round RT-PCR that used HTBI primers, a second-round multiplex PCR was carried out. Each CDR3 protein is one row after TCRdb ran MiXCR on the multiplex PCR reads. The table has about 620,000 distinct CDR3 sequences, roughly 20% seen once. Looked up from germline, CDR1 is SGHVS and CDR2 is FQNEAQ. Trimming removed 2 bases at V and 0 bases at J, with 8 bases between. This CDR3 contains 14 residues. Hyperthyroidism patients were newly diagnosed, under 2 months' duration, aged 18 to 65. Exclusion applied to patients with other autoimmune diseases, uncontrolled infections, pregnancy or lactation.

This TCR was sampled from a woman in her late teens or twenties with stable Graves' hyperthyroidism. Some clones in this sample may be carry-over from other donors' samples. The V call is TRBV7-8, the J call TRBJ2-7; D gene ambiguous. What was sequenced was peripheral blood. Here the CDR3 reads CASSLYAGSYEQYF. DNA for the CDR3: TGTGCCAGCAGCTTATATGCCGGCTCCTACGAGCAGTACTTC.